This is a list of T cell receptor beta chains from one sample in a study of blood T cell repertoires in COVID-19. Libraries were prepared by immunoSEQ multiplex PCR; TCRdb keeps only in-frame clonotypes and omits some of them. The data contain about 140,000 clones, about three quarters of them seen just once; the ten biggest clones take up 1.5% to 2.5%. Sequencing input: peripheral blood. The receptor source for this set is a woman in her sixties or seventies with acute or convalescent COVID-19. The CDR3 runs from the conserved cysteine through the conserved F or W. A D gene is named only where the DNA matches it firmly. The size entry is marked missing in some rows and otherwise reads once, few, many or a size class.

J gene | V gene | D gene | clone size | CDR3 protein | CDR3 DNA
TRBJ2-7 | TRBV28 | NA | NA | CASSLTLVSSYEQYF | TGTGCCAGCAGTTTAACACTAGTTAGCTCCTACGAGCAGTACTTC
TRBJ2-3 | TRBV7-6 | TRBD2 | NA | CASSLAGGSRADTQYF | TGTGCCAGCAGCTTAGCGGGCGGGAGTAGGGCAGATACGCAGTATTTT
TRBJ2-7 | TRBV7-6 | TRBD1 | NA | CASSKGQFADPYEQYF | TGTGCCAGCAGCAAGGGACAGTTTGCCGACCCCTACGAGCAGTACTTC
TRBJ2-5 | TRBV19 | NA | NA | CASSIPPRGTQYF | TGTGCCAGTAGTATCCCCCCCCGGGGGACCCAGTACTTC
TRBJ1-1 | TRBV7-9 | TRBD1 | NA | CASSLTGGGTEAFF | TGTGCCAGCAGCCTAACAGGGGGTGGAACTGAAGCTTTCTTT
TRBJ2-2 | TRBV9 | NA | NA | CASSVGQITGELFF | TGTGCCAGCAGCGTAGGTCAGATCACCGGGGAGCTGTTTTTT
TRBJ2-5 | TRBV5-1 | NA | NA | CASSFRGEETQYF | TGCGCCAGCAGCTTTCGCGGGGAAGAGACCCAGTACTTC
TRBJ1-6 | TRBV27 | TRBD1 | NA | CASSFDRGRTPLHF | TGTGCCAGCAGTTTCGACAGGGGTAGAACACCCCTCCACTTT
TRBJ2-7 | TRBV6-5 | TRBD1 | few | CASYWTGGRGEQYF | TGTGCCAGTTACTGGACAGGGGGTCGAGGCGAGCAGTACTTC
TRBJ1-4 | TRBV5-6 | TRBD1 | NA | CASSRQGANEKLFF | TGTGCCAGCAGCAGGCAGGGGGCGAATGAAAAACTGTTTTTT
TRBJ2-1 | TRBV7-6 | TRBD2 | NA | CASSLEGGRALNEQFF | TGTGCCAGCAGCTTGGAGGGCGGGAGGGCTTTAAATGAGCAGTTCTTC
TRBJ2-7 | TRBV29-1 | NA | NA | CSVWVARTYEQYF | TGCAGCGTTTGGGTAGCGCGCACCTACGAGCAGTACTTC
TRBJ2-1 | TRBV19 | NA | few | CASSRGLGGPNEQFF | TGTGCCAGTAGTAGAGGACTAGGGGGGCCCAATGAGCAGTTCTTC
TRBJ1-1 | TRBV7-3 | NA | NA | CASSVDRTTEAFF | TGTGCCAGCAGCGTCGACAGAACCACTGAAGCTTTCTTT
TRBJ2-7 | TRBV7-9 | TRBD1 | few | CASSLQGVDEQYF | TGTGCCAGCAGCTTACAGGGGGTCGACGAGCAGTACTTC
TRBJ2-3 | TRBV7-9 | NA | once | CASSFSTEFTDTQYF | TGTGCCAGCAGCTTTTCTACCGAATTCACAGATACGCAGTATTTT
TRBJ2-3 | TRBV5-1 | NA | NA | CASRRSTDTQYF | TGCGCCAGCAGGCGGAGCACAGATACGCAGTATTTT
TRBJ2-1 | TRBV10-3 | TRBD1 | once | CAASDGTGGRQFF | TGTGCCGCGAGTGACGGGACAGGGGGACGGCAGTTCTTC
TRBJ2-7 | TRBV5-1 | TRBD2 | NA | CASSHPGLAEFSSYEQYF | TGCGCCAGCAGCCATCCGGGACTAGCGGAGTTCAGCTCCTACGAGCAGTACTTC
TRBJ1-2 | TRBV7-8 | NA | NA | CASSLRGGDSYGYTF | TGTGCCAGCAGCTTACGCGGAGGGGATAGCTATGGCTACACCTTC
TRBJ2-2 | TRBV10-3 | TRBD1 | NA | CAISDGQGRTGELFF | TGTGCCATCAGTGACGGACAGGGACGAACCGGGGAGCTGTTTTTT
TRBJ2-7 | TRBV6-2/TRBV6-3 | NA | few | CASSLAVYEQYF | TGTGCCAGCAGCCTCGCGGTCTACGAGCAGTACTTC
TRBJ2-3 | TRBV19 | TRBD2 | NA | CASRSSGTNTQYF | TGTGCCAGTAGGTCTAGCGGGACCAATACGCAGTATTTT
TRBJ1-2 | TRBV28 | NA | few | CATSRDYGYTF | TGTGCCACCTCTAGAGACTATGGCTACACCTTC
TRBJ2-5 | TRBV27 | NA | NA | CASSSYRGGETQYF | TGTGCCAGCAGTTCTTACAGGGGAGGAGAGACCCAGTACTTC
TRBJ1-5 | TRBV6-2/TRBV6-3 | NA | NA | CASSPTTNQPQHF | TGTGCCAGCAGTCCAACAACCAATCAGCCCCAGCATTTT
TRBJ2-1 | TRBV10-3 | NA | NA | CAISEKTPGEQFF | TGTGCCATCAGTGAGAAGACCCCCGGGGAGCAGTTCTTC
TRBJ2-7 | TRBV28 | NA | NA | CASSSQHLAESNEQYF | TGTGCCAGCAGTTCCCAGCACTTAGCCGAAAGCAACGAGCAGTACTTC
TRBJ2-7 | TRBV24-1 | TRBD2 | NA | CATSGLTGGAYEQYF | TGTGCCACCAGTGGACTAACGGGAGGGGCCTACGAGCAGTACTTC
TRBJ2-3 | TRBV28 | TRBD1 | NA | CASKSRDRGPSTDTQYF | TGTGCCAGCAAGTCCCGGGACAGGGGGCCTAGCACAGATACGCAGTATTTT
TRBJ2-1 | TRBV29-1 | TRBD2 | NA | CSADKGLAGYNEQFF | TGCAGCGCCGACAAGGGACTAGCGGGATACAATGAGCAGTTCTTC
TRBJ1-2 | TRBV19 | TRBD1 | NA | CASTTRDRRINYGYTF | TGTGCCAGTACGACCCGGGACAGAAGGATTAACTATGGCTACACCTTC
TRBJ1-1 | TRBV9 | NA | NA | CASTQGPSTEAFF | TGTGCCAGCACCCAGGGGCCTAGCACTGAAGCTTTCTTT
TRBJ2-7 | TRBV5-1 | NA | NA | CASSLSTRAYEQYF | TGCGCCAGCAGCTTGTCGACTAGAGCCTACGAGCAGTACTTC
TRBJ2-5 | TRBV29-1 | NA | NA | CSVEDTGGDF | TGCAGCGTTGAAGATACAGGGGGGGACTTC
TRBJ2-1 | TRBV5-1 | NA | NA | CASSLDAGTYNEQFF | TGCGCCAGCAGCTTGGATGCAGGTACATACAATGAGCAGTTCTTC
TRBJ2-1 | TRBV9 | NA | NA | CASSPAREQFF | TGTGCCAGCAGCCCCGCTAGGGAGCAGTTCTTC
TRBJ2-3 | TRBV10-3 | TRBD2 | NA | CAIGGRASGTDTQYF | TGTGCCATCGGGGGGAGGGCTAGCGGCACAGATACGCAGTATTTT
TRBJ2-5 | TRBV28 | TRBD1 | NA | CASSSDRPQETQYF | TGTGCCAGCAGTTCGGACAGGCCCCAAGAGACCCAGTACTTC
TRBJ2-1 | TRBV15 | NA | NA | CATSRGLSRTYNEQFF | TGTGCCACCAGCAGGGGACTTTCCCGAACCTACAATGAGCAGTTCTTC
TRBJ2-3 | TRBV7-2 | TRBD2 | NA | CASSWIRWGTSGGDTQYF | TGTGCCAGCAGCTGGATACGCTGGGGGACTTCGGGAGGGGATACGCAGTATTTT
TRBJ2-3 | TRBV11-2 | TRBD2 | NA | CASSLELAGSTDTQYF | TGTGCCAGCAGCTTAGAACTAGCGGGGTCCACAGATACGCAGTATTTT
TRBJ2-1 | TRBV5-1 | TRBD2 | NA | CASSSGLAPYNEQFF | TGCGCCAGCAGCTCGGGACTAGCGCCCTACAATGAGCAGTTCTTC
TRBJ2-1 | TRBV11-2 | TRBD1 | once | CASSLVGEQGWTYNEQFF | TGTGCCAGCAGCTTAGTAGGAGAACAGGGGTGGACCTACAATGAGCAGTTCTTC
TRBJ2-1 | TRBV4-1 | NA | NA | CASSQVERSPYNEQFF | TGCGCCAGCAGCCAAGTCGAGCGATCGCCCTACAATGAGCAGTTCTTC
TRBJ1-1 | TRBV11-2 | NA | NA | CASSFRGWDTEAFF | TGTGCCAGCAGCTTCAGGGGCTGGGACACTGAAGCTTTCTTT